What follows is one TCR beta chain and its context. Relative to the germline gene, one junction end is altered; a read error may explain this. This record comes from a study of blood T cell repertoires in COVID-19. Overall study context: Sites in the United States, Italy and Spain provided acute and convalescent COVID-19 samples. T cells, B-cell-depleted T cells, or PBMCs provided the cDNA or gDNA that served as material.

Germline-derived CDR1 and CDR2 are SEHNR and FQNEAQ (reference sequence). The CDR3 runs to 16 residues. Study processing details: Amplification of reference gene primers was used by the study to estimate nucleated cell counts. The data were produced by immunoSEQ multiplex PCR, yet TCRdb's version contains in-frame clones alone and is incomplete. V, J and clone size derive from that table, while D and trimming were established from the DNA sequence. The sample contains fewer than 95,000 clones, approximately 84% of which appear only once. What was sequenced was peripheral blood. The sequence derives from a human donor in a cohort sampled during active COVID-19. The rearrangement joins TRBV7-9 to TRBJ1-6; 7 bases map to TRBD1. In nucleotides, the CDR3 is TGTGCCAGCAGCTCAGGACAGGCGGCTTATAATTCGCCCCTCCACTTT. As protein: CASSSGQAAYNSPLHF.